Below are 16 T cell receptor beta chains sequenced from a single sample in a study of CD4 T cells in relation to SARS-CoV-2 and coronaviruses. These receptors lack a known antigen. Before the COVID-19 pandemic, during about 2010-2018, CD4+ T cells were taken from unexposed donors. The cells were cultured for over eight days before CD4+ T cells were isolated. Libraries were prepared by immunoSEQ multiplex PCR; TCRdb keeps only in-frame clonotypes and omits some of them. The sample carries tens of thousands of clones, approximately 80% recorded once. Sequencing was carried out using CD4+ T cells from PBMCs, cultured in vitro. These receptors all stem from a human donor in good health.

The chain joins TRBV6-1 to TRBJ1-1; 12 positions match TRBD1. With V trimmed by 4 bases and J by 6 bases, 9 bases remained unmatched. Germline assignment: CDR1 MNHNS and CDR2 SASEGT. The CDR3 covers 16 residues. The CDR3 coding sequence is TGTGCCAGCAGTGCGGGGGGACAGGGGGCGAGGCCTGAAGCTTTCTTT. This sequence encodes CASSAGGQGARPEAFF.

The chain joins TRBV3-1 (or the pseudogene TRBV3-2) to TRBJ1-2; D remains ambiguous. The germline V and J ends were trimmed by 4 bases and 4 bases, with 10 bases remaining between them. CDR1 and CDR2 (germline): LGHDT, YNNKEL (reference sequence). The CDR3 spans 13 residues. The CDR3 protein is CASSPDPGYGYTF. The CDR3 DNA reads TGTGCCAGCAGCCCAGACCCAGGCTATGGCTACACCTTC.

This sequence joins TRBV2 and TRBJ2-5, with D unclear. Germline lookup yields CDR1 SNHLY and CDR2 FYNNEI. V was clipped by 7 bases and J by 1 base, with 10 bases between them. The CDR3 has 13 amino acids. The CDR3 is CASKFEAQETQYF. CDR3 DNA sequence: TGTGCCAGCAAATTCGAGGCCCAAGAGACCCAGTACTTC. The variable domain in full, with the rest retrieved from reference TRBV2 and TRBJ2-5, is EPEVTQTPSHQVTQMGQEVILRCVPISNHLYFYWYRQILGQKVEFLVSFYNNEISEKSEIFDDQFSVERPDGSNFTLKIRSTKLEDSAMYFCASKFEAQETQYFGPGTRLLVL.

Note on this clone: The sample has other DNA sequences that encode this CDR3 too. The rearrangement uses TRBV3-1 (or the pseudogene TRBV3-2) and TRBJ2-3; D gene uncertain. Trimming shortened V by 1 base and J by 1 base, and 3 bases separated the two germline ends. CDR3 length equals 13 residues. Per germline, CDR1 LGHDT and CDR2 YNNKEL (reference sequence). The CDR3 protein is CASSQGGTDTQYF. The CDR3 nucleotides read TGTGCCAGCAGCCAAGGGGGCACAGATACGCAGTATTTT.

The chain carries TRBV12-3 or TRBV12-4 and TRBJ2-5; D is uncertain. Trimming cost V 4 bases and J 3 bases, with 6 bases left between them. The length of the CDR3 is 12 residues. This CDR3 reads CASSSSEETQYF. The CDR3 nucleotides are TGTGCCAGCAGTTCGTCCGAAGAGACCCAGTACTTC.

This clone has just one count. The V gene is TRBV3-1 (or the pseudogene TRBV3-2), the J gene TRBJ2-4, with TRBD1 as a possible D gene (6 bases). V lost 2 bases and J lost 3, with 17 bases in between. The CDR3 runs 17 residues. Germline loops: CDR1 LGHDT, CDR2 YNNKEL (reference sequence). The CDR3, as DNA: TGTGCCAGCAGCCAAAAAGGGGCAGGGGTGGGCAAAAACATTCAGTACTTC. Encoded protein: CASSQKGAGVGKNIQYF.

V is TRBV28 and J is TRBJ1-1; tentative D call: TRBD1 (5 bases). Germline V gene lookup returns CDR1 MDHEN and CDR2 SYDVKM. V dropped 6 bases and J dropped 3 bases, with 20 bases sitting between them. There are 16 residues in the CDR3. In DNA, the CDR3 is TGTGCCAGCAGCTACGGCCGACCGGGACGACACACTGAAGCTTTCTTT. Encoded protein: CASSYGRPGRHTEAFF. Using reference TRBV28 and TRBJ1-1 for the parts outside the CDR3, the full variable domain is DVKVTQSSRYLVKRTGEKVFLECVQDMDHENMFWYRQDPGLGLRLIYFSYDVKMKEKGDIPEGYSVSREKKERFSLILESASTNQTSMYLCASSYGRPGRHTEAFFGQGTRLTVV.

The chain has TRBV28 and TRBJ1-1; TRBD1 matches 7 bases. The CDR3 has 14 residues. Germline V gene lookup returns CDR1 MDHEN and CDR2 SYDVKM. The ends lost 5 bases at V and 0 bases at J; junction bases unmatched: 3. The CDR3 DNA reads as TGTGCCAGCAGTACGGGACAGCTGAACACTGAAGCTTTCTTT. Protein: CASSTGQLNTEAFF.

The chain links TRBV5-4 to TRBJ1-2, with D perhaps matching TRBD1 (6 bases). Trimming pared 0 bases from V and 2 bases from J, leaving 11 bases between. The germline V gene encodes CDR1 SGHNT and CDR2 YYREEE (reference sequence). The CDR3 loop spans 15 amino acids. CDR3 DNA sequence: TGTGCCAGCAGCTTGGCAGGGGCGCAGAACTATGGCTACACCTTC. Translation: CASSLAGAQNYGYTF.

V is TRBV29-1 and J is TRBJ2-7; the D is unclear. Per the germline V gene, CDR1 is SQVTM and CDR2 is ANQGSEA. V was pared by 5 bases and J by 1 base, with 6 bases between. The CDR3 is 11 amino acids. DNA of the CDR3: TGCAGCGTTACCAGTTCCTACGAGCAGTACTTC. It codes for CSVTSSYEQYF.

The chain carries TRBV2 and TRBJ2-1; 7 bases line up with TRBD2. Looked up from germline, CDR1 is SNHLY and CDR2 is FYNNEI. Trimming cost V 7 bases and J 6 bases; bases outside gene matches: 9. This CDR3 region has 14 residues. CDR3 region: CASTERAGLNEQFF. For the CDR3, the DNA is TGTGCCAGCACCGAACGAGCGGGGCTCAATGAGCAGTTCTTC.

This clone was found a few times. V gene TRBV6-5 combines with J gene TRBJ1-2; D is unresolved. With 8 bases removed from V and 4 bases from J, the gap between germline ends came to 14 bases. Germline assignment: CDR1 MNHEY and CDR2 SVGAGI. This CDR3 has 13 residues. The CDR3 bases are TGTGCCAGCGGGTCAAACGTGGGCTATGGCTACACCTTC. This encodes CASGSNVGYGYTF.

J is TRBJ2-2 and V is TRBV29-1; D is undetermined. Trimming stripped 6 bases from V and 6 bases from J, with 11 bases between. Germline CDR1 SQVTM, CDR2 ANQGSEA. CDR3 length: 12 amino acids. CDR3 region: CSVADAPGELFF. The CDR3 DNA reads TGCAGCGTCGCGGACGCTCCCGGGGAGCTGTTTTTT.

This clone was detected once. This chain joins TRBV11-2 and TRBJ1-2, with TRBD1 identical over 7 bases. CDR3 length: 13 residues. Germline-derived CDR1 and CDR2 are SGHAT and FQNNGV. J was trimmed by 3 bases and V by 5 bases; bases with no gene match: 3. The chain's CDR3 is CASSIGTDYGYTF. The CDR3 nucleotides read TGTGCCAGCAGCATTGGGACAGACTATGGCTACACCTTC. The entire variable domain, with the rest obtained from reference TRBV11-2 and TRBJ1-2, is as follows: EAGVAQSPRYKIIEKRQSVAFWCNPISGHATLYWYQQILGQGPKLLIQFQNNGVVDDSQLPKDRFSAERLKGVDSTLKIQPAKLEDSAVYLCASSIGTDYGYTFGSGTRLTVV.

This clone has only one observation. The chain employs TRBV19 and TRBJ1-1; D might be TRBD1 (6 bases). Germline lookup yields CDR1 LNHDA and CDR2 SQIVND (reference sequence). This CDR3 contains 13 residues. V shed 3 bases and J shed 4 bases, with 9 bases lying between them. DNA for the CDR3: TGTGCCAGTAGTATTAACAGGGTCACTGAAGCTTTCTTT. Protein sequence: CASSINRVTEAFF.

This clone came up once. The gene calls are TRBV9 and TRBJ2-1, with D perhaps being TRBD1 or TRBD2 (5 bases each). The CDR3 loop spans 17 amino acids. V was pared by 0 bases and J by 5 bases, with 18 bases between. Germline V gene data show CDR1 as SGDLS and CDR2 as YYNGEE. The CDR3 sequence is CASSVAIRAEGNNEQFF. DNA of the CDR3: TGTGCCAGCAGCGTAGCTATCAGGGCCGAGGGGAACAATGAGCAGTTCTTC.